This T cell receptor (beta chain) was retrieved from a study of T cells after yellow fever vaccination. About the research overall: Sorting on CD3, CD45RA, CCR7 and CD95 yielded EM, EMRA, CM and Tscm memory subsets.

Via MiXCR, TCRdb re-called the 5' RACE reads, giving one row per CDR3 protein. Of more than 25,000 distinct CDR3 sequences in the sample, 4.5% to 5.5% are singletons; the top ten hold around 11%. This clonotype was detected many times. Study-level points and caveats: By day 5 rather than day 15, the secondary response had peaked, though it was weaker.

This TCR derives from a man in his thirties or forties who received the YFV17D yellow fever vaccine. Sequenced here: PBMCs, either bulk or a sorted T-cell subset (CD4+, CD8+, memory, or dextramer-sorted; not recorded which), sampled 15 days after the yellow fever booster vaccination.

CDR3 protein: CASSRTSGETYNEQFF. CDR3 sequence (DNA): TGCGCCAGCAGCCGAACTAGCGGAGAGACCTACAATGAGCAGTTCTTC. The chain has TRBV5-1 and TRBJ2-1, with 8 bases fitting TRBD2. With 4 bases clipped from V and 2 bases from J, the junction kept 8 bases outside the gene matches. The germline V gene encodes CDR1 SGHRS and CDR2 YFSETQ. The CDR3 contains 16 residues.